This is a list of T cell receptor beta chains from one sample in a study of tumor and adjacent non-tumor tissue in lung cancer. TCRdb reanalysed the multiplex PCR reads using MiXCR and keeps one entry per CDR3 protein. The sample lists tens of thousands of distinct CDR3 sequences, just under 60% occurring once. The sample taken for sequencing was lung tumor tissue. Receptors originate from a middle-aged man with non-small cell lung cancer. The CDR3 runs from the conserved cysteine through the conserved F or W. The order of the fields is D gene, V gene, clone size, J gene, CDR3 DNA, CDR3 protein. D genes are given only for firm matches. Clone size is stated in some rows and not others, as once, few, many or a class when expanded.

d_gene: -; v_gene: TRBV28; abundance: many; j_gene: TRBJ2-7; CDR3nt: TGTGCCAGCAGTCTTCTTGACGAGCAGTACTTC; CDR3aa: CASSLLDEQYF
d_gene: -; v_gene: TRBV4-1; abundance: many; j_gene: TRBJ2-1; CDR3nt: TGCGCCAGCAGCCCGTGGACAGCGGAAGCGTATGAGCAGTTCTTC; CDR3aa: CASSPWTAEAYEQFF
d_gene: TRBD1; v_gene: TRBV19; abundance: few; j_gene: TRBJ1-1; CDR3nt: TGTGCCGGCAGGGGGGAGACGTGGACTGAAGCTTTCTTT; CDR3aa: CAGRGETWTEAFF
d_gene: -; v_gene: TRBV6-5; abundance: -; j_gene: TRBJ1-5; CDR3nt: TGTGCCAGCAGTCCCGTTCGGGGTCTAGGGTCCCATCATTTT; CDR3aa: CASSPVRGLGSHHF
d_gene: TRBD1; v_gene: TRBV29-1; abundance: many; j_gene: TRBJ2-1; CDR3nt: TGCAGCGCCGGGGACAGGGCTTCCTACAATGAGCAGTTCTTC; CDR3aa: CSAGDRASYNEQFF
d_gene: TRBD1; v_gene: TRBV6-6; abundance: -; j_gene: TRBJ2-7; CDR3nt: TGTGCCAGCAGTCAAGGGACAGGGATCTACGTGCAGTACTTC; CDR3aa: CASSQGTGIYVQYF
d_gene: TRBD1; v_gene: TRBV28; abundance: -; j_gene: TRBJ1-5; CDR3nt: TGTGCCAGCAAAACAGGGGGCCATCAGCTCCAGCATTTT; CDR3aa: CASKTGGHQLQHF
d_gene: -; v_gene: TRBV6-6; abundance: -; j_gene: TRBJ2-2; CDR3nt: TGTGCCAGCAGTTACCACCCGAACACCGGGGAGCTGTTTTTT; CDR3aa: CASSYHPNTGELFF
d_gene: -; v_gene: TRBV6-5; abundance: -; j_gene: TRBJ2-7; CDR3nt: TGTGCCAGCAAAAAGACAGAGGACTCCTACGTGCAGTACTTC; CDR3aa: CASKKTEDSYVQYF
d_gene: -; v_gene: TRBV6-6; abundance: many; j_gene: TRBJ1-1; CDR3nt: TGTGCCAGCAGTCCGACTAGGAGGGGAAGAATGAACACTGAAGCTTTCTTT; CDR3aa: CASSPTRRGRMNTEAFF
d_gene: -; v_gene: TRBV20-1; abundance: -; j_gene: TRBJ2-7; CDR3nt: TGCAGTGCTAGACCTCCTACGGGCAGGATCCACGAGCAGTACTTC; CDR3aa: CSARPPTGRIHEQYF
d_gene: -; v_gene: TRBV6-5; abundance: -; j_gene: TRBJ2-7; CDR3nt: TGTGCCATGAGACTCGGGGGGCAGCGACAAACCGAGCAGTACTTC; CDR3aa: CAMRLGGQRQTEQYF
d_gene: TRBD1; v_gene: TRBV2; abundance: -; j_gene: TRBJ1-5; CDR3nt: TGTGCCAGCATCCTGGGGGGACAGGACCATCAGCCCCAGCATTTT; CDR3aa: CASILGGQDHQPQHF
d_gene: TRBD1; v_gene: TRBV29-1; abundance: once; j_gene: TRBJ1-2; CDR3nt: TGCAACGCTGATCGACAGGGGACCTATGGCTACACCTTC; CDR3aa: CNADRQGTYGYTF
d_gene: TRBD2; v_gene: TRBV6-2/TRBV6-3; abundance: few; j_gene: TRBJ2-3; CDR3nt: TGTGCCAGCCGCGTAGCGGGAGGGATCGGTACGCAGTATTTT; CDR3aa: CASRVAGGIGTQYF
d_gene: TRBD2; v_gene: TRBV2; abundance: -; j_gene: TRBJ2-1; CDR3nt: TGTGCCAGCACACAGAGCGGGGTCAACAATGAGCAGTTATTC; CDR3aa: CASTQSGVNNEQLF
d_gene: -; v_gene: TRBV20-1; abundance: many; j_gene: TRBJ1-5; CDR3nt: TGCAGTGCTAGAGCCGGGACAACTAATCAGCCCCAGCATTTT; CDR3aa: CSARAGTTNQPQHF
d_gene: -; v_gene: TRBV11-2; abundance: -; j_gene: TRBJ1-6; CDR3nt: TGTGTCGGCAGTTTCTCGGGACACAACTATAATTCACCCCTCCACTTT; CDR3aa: CVGSFSGHNYNSPLHF